This section outlines one T cell receptor beta chain sequence together with its context. Its target is not known. Germline V gene sequence: CDR1 SGHVS, CDR2 FQNEAQ. The CDR3 totals 13 residues. The ends were cut back, 1 base at V and 4 bases at J, with 7 bases in the middle. TCRdb reprocessed the 5' RACE reads via MiXCR and lists one record per CDR3 protein. The sample records around 66,000 distinct CDR3 sequences, less than 5.5% being singletons. The sample is drawn from a study of neurological immune-mediated disorders. Study at large: The study included approximately 34 multiple sclerosis patients, approximately 30 relapsing-remitting and 3 secondary progressive.

Broader study findings: HTLV-1-associated myelopathy ranked highest for TCR clonal expansion and multiple sclerosis lowest, beneath healthy controls.

The sequence came from a woman aged 25 to 39 with multiple sclerosis. The chain has TRBV7-8 and TRBJ1-1; D remains ambiguous. Sequences were obtained from PBMCs. The CDR3, as DNA: TGTGCCAGCAGCTTAGGCAAGGCCACTGAAGCTTTCTTT. Translating it yields CASSLGKATEAFF.